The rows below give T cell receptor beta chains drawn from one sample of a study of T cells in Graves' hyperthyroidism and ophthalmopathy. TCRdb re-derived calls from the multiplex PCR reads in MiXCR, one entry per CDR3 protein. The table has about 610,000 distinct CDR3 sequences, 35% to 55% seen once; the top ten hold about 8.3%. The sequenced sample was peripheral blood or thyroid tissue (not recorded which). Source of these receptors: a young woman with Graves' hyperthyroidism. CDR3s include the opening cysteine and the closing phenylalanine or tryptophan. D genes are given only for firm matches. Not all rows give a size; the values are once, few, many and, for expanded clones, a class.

CDR3aa: CSAERDRVTDTQYF
CDR3nt: TGCAGTGCCGAACGGGACAGGGTCACAGATACGCAGTATTTT
d_gene: TRBD1
j_gene: TRBJ2-3
v_gene: TRBV20-1
abundance: .

CDR3aa: CATSDWTRTGDYGYTF
CDR3nt: TGTGCCACCAGTGATTGGACCAGGACAGGGGACTATGGCTACACCTTC
d_gene: TRBD1
j_gene: TRBJ1-2
v_gene: TRBV24-1
abundance: .

CDR3aa: CASSAHLSDDEQYF
CDR3nt: TGCGCCAGCAGTGCCCACCTGAGTGACGATGAGCAGTACTTC
d_gene: .
j_gene: TRBJ2-7
v_gene: TRBV10-1
abundance: .

CDR3aa: CASSHGGLAGEQYF
CDR3nt: TGTGCCAGCAGCCATGGAGGACTAGCGGGGGAGCAGTACTTC
d_gene: TRBD2
j_gene: TRBJ2-7
v_gene: TRBV7-2
abundance: many

CDR3aa: CASSLEGARGNTIYF
CDR3nt: TGTGCCAGCAGTTTAGAGGGGGCGCGAGGAAACACCATATATTTT
d_gene: TRBD1
j_gene: TRBJ1-3
v_gene: TRBV12-3/TRBV12-4
abundance: many

CDR3aa: CATSDPRDPNYGYTF
CDR3nt: TGTGCCACCAGTGACCCGAGGGACCCTAACTATGGCTACACCTTC
d_gene: .
j_gene: TRBJ1-2
v_gene: TRBV24-1
abundance: .

CDR3aa: CASSPNRGREAFF
CDR3nt: TGTGCCAGCAGCCCGAATCGGGGTCGCGAAGCTTTCTTT
d_gene: .
j_gene: TRBJ1-1
v_gene: TRBV7-8
abundance: many

CDR3aa: CSASRTSGSLQETQYF
CDR3nt: TGCAGTGCTAGTCGGACTAGCGGGAGTCTACAAGAGACCCAGTACTTC
d_gene: TRBD2
j_gene: TRBJ2-5
v_gene: TRBV20-1
abundance: .

CDR3aa: CSVVISSRGDEQYF
CDR3nt: TGCAGCGTTGTCATTAGCAGCAGGGGGGACGAGCAGTACTTC
d_gene: .
j_gene: TRBJ2-7
v_gene: TRBV29-1
abundance: .

CDR3aa: CASTNPGGGETQYF
CDR3nt: TGTGCCAGCACCAACCCCGGGGGTGGTGAGACCCAGTACTTC
d_gene: .
j_gene: TRBJ2-5
v_gene: TRBV12-3/TRBV12-4
abundance: many

CDR3aa: CASSSIQGAREKLFF
CDR3nt: TGTGCCAGCAGCTCGATACAGGGGGCGCGAGAAAAACTGTTTTTT
d_gene: TRBD1
j_gene: TRBJ1-4
v_gene: TRBV12-3/TRBV12-4
abundance: many